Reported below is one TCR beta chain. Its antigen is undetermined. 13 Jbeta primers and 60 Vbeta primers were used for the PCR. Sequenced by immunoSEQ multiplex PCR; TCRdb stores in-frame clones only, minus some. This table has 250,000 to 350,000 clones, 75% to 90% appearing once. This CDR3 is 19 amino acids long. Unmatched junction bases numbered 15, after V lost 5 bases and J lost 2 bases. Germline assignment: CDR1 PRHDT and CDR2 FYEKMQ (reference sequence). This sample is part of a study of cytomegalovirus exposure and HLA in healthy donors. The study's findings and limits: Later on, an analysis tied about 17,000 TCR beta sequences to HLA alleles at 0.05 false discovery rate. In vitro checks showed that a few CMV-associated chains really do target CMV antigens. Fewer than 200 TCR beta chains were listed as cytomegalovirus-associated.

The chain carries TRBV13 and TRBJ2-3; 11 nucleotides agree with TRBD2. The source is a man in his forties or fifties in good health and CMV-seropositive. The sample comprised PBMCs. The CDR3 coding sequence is TGTGCCAGCAGCCCGGAGGGGGTTAGCGGGAGGGTGGACACAGATACGCAGTATTTT. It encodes CASSPEGVSGRVDTDTQYF.